This T cell receptor beta chain is drawn from a study of T-cell memory formation after mild COVID-19. One entry per CDR3 protein results from TCRdb running MiXCR on the 5' RACE reads. In the table there are hundreds of thousands of distinct CDR3 sequences, 20% of which are singletons. With 0 bases removed from V and 1 base from J, the gap between germline ends came to 5 bases. Germline CDR1 is SGHRS and CDR2 is YFSETQ. This CDR3 spans 13 amino acids. This clonotype was picked up many times. The sample was PBMCs or a T cell subset sorted from them (not recorded which). This receptor was obtained from an adult woman who had mild COVID-19 (a few samples of this study predate the infection). Cell type and time point are not known. The genes are TRBV5-1 and TRBJ2-7; D is ambiguous. The CDR3 spells CASSLEGSYEQYF. The CDR3 DNA sequence: TGCGCCAGCAGCTTGGAGGGTTCCTACGAGCAGTACTTC.